These 9 T cell receptor beta chains were sequenced from one sample in a study of cytotoxic CD8 clonotypes in ibrutinib-treated CLL. TCRdb's table, derived via immunoSEQ multiplex PCR, lists solely in-frame clones and lacks some. The sample records 200,000 or so clones, about 75% being singletons. This specimen was PBMCs, taken after 12 months of ibrutinib treatment. These receptors all stem from a human donor with chronic lymphocytic leukemia.

This clone was picked up a small number of times. The chain recombines TRBV15 with TRBJ1-2, with D uncertain. Trimming left V 0 bases short and J 3 bases short, with 5 bases between. CDR3 size: 13 residues. Germline V gene sequence: CDR1 LNHNV, CDR2 YYDKDF (reference sequence). Written as DNA, the CDR3 is TGTGCCACCAGCAGAGACAGTTACTATGGCTACACCTTC. Amino acid sequence: CATSRDSYYGYTF.

This clone has only one observation. J is TRBJ2-6 and V is TRBV19, with 9 bases matching TRBD1. Germline V gives CDR1 LNHDA, CDR2 SQIVND (reference sequence). V shed 5 bases and J 5 bases; nucleotides not matched to a gene: 10. The CDR3 has 17 residues. As DNA, the CDR3 is TGTGCCAGTAGTGAGGACAGGGGAGGTTCGTGGGCCAACGTCCTGACTTTC. It translates to CASSEDRGGSWANVLTF.

V is TRBV2 and J is TRBJ2-7; 8 nucleotides line up with TRBD1. J lost 7 bases, V lost 3 bases, and 8 bases had no gene match. The CDR3 sequence is 14 residues long. From germline, CDR1 is SNHLY and CDR2 FYNNEI. The CDR3 is CASSDGQGDQEQYF. In nucleotides, the CDR3 is TGTGCCAGCAGTGACGGACAGGGCGATCAAGAGCAGTACTTC. Together with reference TRBV2 and TRBJ2-7, the CDR3 gives the full variable domain: EPEVTQTPSHQVTQMGQEVILRCVPISNHLYFYWYRQILGQKVEFLVSFYNNEISEKSEIFDDQFSVERPDGSNFTLKIRSTKLEDSAMYFCASSDGQGDQEQYFGPGTRLTVT.

This sequence joins TRBV30 and TRBJ1-2; TRBD1 might be the D (5 bases). Trimming took 8 bases from V and 8 from J, leaving 12 bases between them. Germline V gene data show CDR1 as GTSNPN and CDR2 as SVGIG (reference sequence). The CDR3 covers 10 residues. CDR3 amino acids: CARDGGGYTF. CDR3 sequence (DNA): TGTGCCCGGGACGGAGGCGGCTACACCTTC.

The CDR3 reads CASRNRGQNTEAFF. CDR3 DNA: TGTGCCAGTAGGAACAGGGGGCAGAACACTGAAGCTTTCTTT. This sequence joins TRBV19 and TRBJ1-1; 9 bases fit TRBD1. This CDR3 contains 14 residues. With 6 bases clipped from V and 1 base from J, the junction kept 3 bases outside the gene matches. CDR1 is LNHDA and CDR2 is SQIVND in the germline V gene (reference sequence).

The rearrangement uses TRBV19 and TRBJ1-2, with D tentatively TRBD1 (5 bases). Per germline, CDR1 LNHDA and CDR2 SQIVND (reference sequence). Trimming shortened V by 5 bases and J by 0 bases, and 13 bases separated the two germline ends. This CDR3 comprises 15 residues. The CDR3 DNA follows: TGTGCCAGTAGTTGGGGGTCCTCTTCTAACTATGGCTACACCTTC. It is translated as CASSWGSSSNYGYTF.

This clone turned up a few times. The chain recombines TRBV6-4 with TRBJ2-3, with D possibly matching TRBD2 (6 bases). The CDR3 runs to 18 residues. The ends were cut back, 5 bases at V and 2 bases at J, with 23 bases in the middle. Germline values: CDR1 MRHNA, CDR2 SNTAGT. CDR3 sequence reads: CASSRVHQERADTDTQYF. For the CDR3, the DNA is TGTGCCAGCAGTAGGGTCCATCAAGAGCGGGCCGACACAGATACGCAGTATTTT.

The chain recombines TRBV6-5 with TRBJ1-5; 9 positions match TRBD1. Trimming cost V 6 bases and J 6 bases; bases outside gene matches: 6. This CDR3 spans 14 amino acids. Germline-derived CDR1 and CDR2 are MNHEY and SVGAGI. CDR3: CASSTGGRGQPQHF. CDR3 DNA sequence: TGTGCCAGCAGCACAGGGGGCCGGGGTCAGCCCCAGCATTTT.

This chain connects TRBV25-1 to TRBJ1-2, with D unclear. The CDR3 length is 13 residues. Trimming removed 2 bases at V and 4 bases at J, with 8 bases between. The germline V gene has CDR1 MGHDK and CDR2 SYGVNS. The CDR3 sequence is CASSEGQTYGYTF. The CDR3 DNA reads TGTGCCAGCAGTGAAGGGCAGACCTATGGCTACACCTTC.